One TCR beta chain is described in this entry. The data were obtained in a study of T cells in Graves' hyperthyroidism and ophthalmopathy. RNA transcripts gave rise to amplified TCR beta CDR3 regions. A set of HTBI primers served as the primers for a first-round RT-PCR of the TCR CDR3. TCRdb recomputed calls from the multiplex PCR reads with MiXCR, one row per CDR3 protein. This sample has over 700,000 distinct CDR3 sequences, with 35% found just once. This CDR3 has 12 amino acids. Germline CDR1 SGHKS, CDR2 YYEKEE (reference sequence). J was trimmed by 13 bases and V by 4 bases; bases with no gene match: 8.

This TCR was sampled from a woman in her thirties or forties with Graves' hyperthyroidism. The chain couples TRBV5-5 to TRBJ2-3, with 8 bases matching TRBD2. Specimen: blood. In DNA form, the CDR3 reads TGTGCCAGCAGCACCCGGGAGGGACTTGAGTATTTT. This gives the protein CASSTREGLEYF.